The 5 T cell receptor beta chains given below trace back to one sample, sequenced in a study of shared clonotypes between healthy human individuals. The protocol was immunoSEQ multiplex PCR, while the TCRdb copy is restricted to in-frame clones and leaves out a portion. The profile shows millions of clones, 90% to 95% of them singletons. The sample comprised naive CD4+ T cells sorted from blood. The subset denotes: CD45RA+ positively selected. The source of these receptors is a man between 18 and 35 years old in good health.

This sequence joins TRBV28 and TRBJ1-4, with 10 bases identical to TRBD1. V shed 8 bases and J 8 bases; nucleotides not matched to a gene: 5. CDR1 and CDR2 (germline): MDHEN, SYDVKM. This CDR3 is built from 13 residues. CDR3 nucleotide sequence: TGTGCCAGCCAGACAGGGGGCCTAGAAAAACTGTTTTTT. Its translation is CASQTGGLEKLFF.

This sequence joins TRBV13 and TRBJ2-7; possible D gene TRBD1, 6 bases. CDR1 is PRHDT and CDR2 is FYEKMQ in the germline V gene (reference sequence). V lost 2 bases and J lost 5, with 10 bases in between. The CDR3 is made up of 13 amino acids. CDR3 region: CASSLLRTDEQYF. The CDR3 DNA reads TGTGCCAGCAGCTTACTTCGGACAGACGAGCAGTACTTC.

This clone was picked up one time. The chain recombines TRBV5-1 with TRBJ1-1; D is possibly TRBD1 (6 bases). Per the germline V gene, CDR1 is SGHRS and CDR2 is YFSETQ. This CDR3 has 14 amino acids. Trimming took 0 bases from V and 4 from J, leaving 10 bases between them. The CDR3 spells CASSLGQDFTEAFF. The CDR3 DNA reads TGCGCCAGCAGCTTGGGACAGGATTTCACTGAAGCTTTCTTT. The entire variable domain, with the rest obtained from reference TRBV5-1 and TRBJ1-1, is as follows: KAGVTQTPRYLIKTRGQQVTLSCSPISGHRSVSWYQQTPGQGLQFLFEYFSETQRNKGNFPGRFSGRQFSNSRSEMNVSTLELGDSALYLCASSLGQDFTEAFFGQGTRLTVV.

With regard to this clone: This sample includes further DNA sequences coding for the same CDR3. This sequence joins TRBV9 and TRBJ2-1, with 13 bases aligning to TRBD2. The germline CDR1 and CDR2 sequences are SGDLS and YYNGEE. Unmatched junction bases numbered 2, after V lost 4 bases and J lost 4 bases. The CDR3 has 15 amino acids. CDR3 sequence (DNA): TGTGCCAGCAGCCCGACTAGCGGGAGGTACAATGAGCAGTTCTTC. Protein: CASSPTSGRYNEQFF.

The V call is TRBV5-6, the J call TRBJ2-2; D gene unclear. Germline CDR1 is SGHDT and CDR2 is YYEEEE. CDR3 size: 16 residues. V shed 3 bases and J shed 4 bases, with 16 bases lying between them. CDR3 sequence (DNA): TGTGCCAGCAGCTCGCCCACAGAGGTGAGCACCGGGGAGCTGTTTTTT. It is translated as CASSSPTEVSTGELFF.